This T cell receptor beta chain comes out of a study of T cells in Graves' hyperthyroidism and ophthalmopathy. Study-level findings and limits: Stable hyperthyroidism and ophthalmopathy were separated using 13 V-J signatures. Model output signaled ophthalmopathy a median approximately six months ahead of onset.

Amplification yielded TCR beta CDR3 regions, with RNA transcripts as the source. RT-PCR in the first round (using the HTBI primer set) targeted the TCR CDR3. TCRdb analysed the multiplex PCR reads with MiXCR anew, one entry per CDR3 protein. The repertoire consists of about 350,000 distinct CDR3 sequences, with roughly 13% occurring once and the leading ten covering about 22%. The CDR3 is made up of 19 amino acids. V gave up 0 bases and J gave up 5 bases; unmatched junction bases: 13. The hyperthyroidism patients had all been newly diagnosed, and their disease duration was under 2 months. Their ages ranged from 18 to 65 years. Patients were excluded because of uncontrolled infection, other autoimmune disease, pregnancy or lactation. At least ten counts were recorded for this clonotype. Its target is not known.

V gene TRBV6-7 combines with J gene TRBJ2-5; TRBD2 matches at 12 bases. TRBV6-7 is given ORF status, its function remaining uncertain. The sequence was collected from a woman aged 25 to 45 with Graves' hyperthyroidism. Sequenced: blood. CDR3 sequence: CASSYSGGLAGIGWETQYF. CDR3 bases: TGTGCCAGCAGTTACTCTGGAGGACTAGCGGGAATTGGATGGGAGACCCAGTACTTC.